The next 27 T cell receptor beta chains were all read from a single sample in a study of T cells in localized non-small cell lung cancer. TCRdb's table, derived via immunoSEQ multiplex PCR, lists solely in-frame clones and lacks some. The table includes tens of thousands of clones, around nine tenths detected once. The sequences come from peripheral blood, collected before any cancer treatment. The receptor source for this set is a man aged 18 to 50 with stage I lung adenocarcinoma.

A few counts support this clone. The chain has TRBV5-4 and TRBJ1-2, with D hard to call. The CDR3 sequence is 15 residues long. Trimming took 3 bases from V and 4 from J, leaving 16 bases between them. Germline V gives CDR1 SGHNT, CDR2 YYREEE (reference sequence). This CDR3 is CASSSSDGVSYGYTF. DNA for the CDR3: TGTGCCAGCAGCTCCAGCGACGGGGTTTCCTATGGCTACACCTTC.

This chain joins TRBV7-9 and TRBJ1-1; the match to TRBD1 covers 7 bases. Trimming removed 4 bases from V and 6 bases from J; junction bases left unmatched: 8. The CDR3 contains 14 residues. Germline loops: CDR1 SEHNR, CDR2 FQNEAQ (reference sequence). The CDR3 spells CASSSQGFAAEAFF. CDR3 in DNA: TGTGCCAGCAGCTCACAGGGGTTTGCGGCTGAAGCTTTCTTT.

The J gene is TRBJ1-4, the V gene TRBV25-1, with D possibly TRBD1 on 5 matching bases. Trimming took off 4 bases at V and 6 bases at J, with 18 bases between the two ends. Germline V gives CDR1 MGHDK, CDR2 SYGVNS. CDR3 length equals 16 residues. CDR3 amino acids: CASSVGGSFRDEKLFF. The DNA for the CDR3 is TGTGCCAGCAGTGTAGGTGGAAGTTTCAGGGATGAAAAACTGTTTTTT.

The V gene is TRBV4-2, the J gene TRBJ2-3; 10 positions match TRBD2. From germline, CDR1 is LGHNA and CDR2 YNFKEQ. With 5 bases clipped from V and 4 bases from J, the junction kept 9 bases outside the gene matches. There are 16 residues in the CDR3. CDR3: CASSLLAGEGADTQYF. The CDR3 DNA reads as TGTGCCAGCAGCTTGCTAGCGGGGGAGGGCGCAGATACGCAGTATTTT.

V and J are TRBV10-3 and TRBJ1-3, with no clear D. Germline-derived CDR1 and CDR2 are ENHRY and SYGVKD. Trimming cost V 4 bases and J 2 bases, with 6 bases left between them. The CDR3 runs 13 residues. The CDR3 loop reads CAISGRAGNTIYF. The CDR3 bases are TGTGCCATCAGTGGGAGGGCTGGAAACACCATATATTTT.

This chain uses TRBV2 with TRBJ1-5; D ambiguous. CDR1 SNHLY and CDR2 FYNNEI come from the germline V gene. The CDR3 extends over 13 amino acids. Trimming shortened V by 6 bases and J by 0 bases, and 6 bases separated the two germline ends. As DNA, the CDR3 is TGTGCCAGCAGCGGAGATAGCAATCAGCCCCAGCATTTT. Its translation is CASSGDSNQPQHF.

The chain uses TRBV9 and TRBJ1-2, with D perhaps matching TRBD1 (5 bases). V was pared by 4 bases and J by 2 bases, with 18 bases between. The CDR3 contains 16 residues. The germline V gene has CDR1 SGDLS and CDR2 YYNGEE. CDR3 sequence reads: CASSPIGLGQNYGYTF. The CDR3 DNA reads as TGTGCCAGCAGCCCCATCGGGCTGGGGCAGAACTATGGCTACACCTTC.

The chain links TRBV4-3 to TRBJ1-2; D not resolved. This CDR3 has 16 amino acids. Trimming shortened V by 0 bases and J by 0 bases, and 11 bases separated the two germline ends. The V gene's germline CDR1 is LGHNA and CDR2 YSLEER. CDR3 region: CASSQDRGNANYGYTF. CDR3 DNA: TGCGCCAGCAGCCAAGATAGAGGAAACGCTAACTATGGCTACACCTTC.

This clone occurred a few times. Here the CDR3 reads CASSSQGRYGYTF. DNA of the CDR3: TGTGCCAGCAGTTCCCAGGGGAGATATGGCTACACCTTC. This chain links TRBV28 with TRBJ1-2; a weak D match, TRBD1 (6 bases). V gave up 4 bases and J gave up 5 bases, with 11 bases separating them. This CDR3 region has 13 residues. Germline CDR1 reads MDHEN; CDR2 reads SYDVKM.

This chain uses TRBV5-1 with TRBJ2-3; no firm D call. From germline, CDR1 is SGHRS and CDR2 YFSETQ. The CDR3 has 14 amino acids. The ends were cut back, 0 bases at V and 3 bases at J, with 8 bases in the middle. CDR3 DNA sequence: TGCGCCAGCAGCTTGGCGCAGGAGACAGATACGCAGTATTTT. As protein: CASSLAQETDTQYF.

V usage is TRBV28 and J usage is TRBJ1-2; 10 bases are a match to TRBD1. Looked up from germline, CDR1 is MDHEN and CDR2 is SYDVKM. This CDR3 comprises 18 residues. Losses at the gene ends were 3 bases for V and 4 bases for J; bases not matched to a gene: 14. Here the CDR3 DNA reads TGTGCCAGCAGTTTTAAGCCGGGACAGGGGCCCCCGAGCTATGGCTACACCTTC. Translated, it gives CASSFKPGQGPPSYGYTF.

The chain links TRBV7-2 to TRBJ1-1; unclear D gene. The CDR3 length is 19 residues. CDR1 and CDR2 (germline): SGHTA, FQGNSA. The V end was cut by 2 bases, the J end by 0 bases, with 22 bases between. This chain's CDR3 is CASSLRLRSFPPLNTEAFF. The DNA of the CDR3 is TGTGCCAGCAGCTTAAGGTTGCGCAGTTTTCCGCCCTTGAACACTGAAGCTTTCTTT.

The chain links TRBV7-2 to TRBJ2-7; 9 bases map to TRBD1. The germline V gene encodes CDR1 SGHTA and CDR2 FQGNSA. The CDR3 contains 14 residues. The V gene end was trimmed by 4 bases and the J gene end by 4 bases; junction bases not matched to a gene: 5. The CDR3 sequence is CASSSGTGRYEQYF. The CDR3 DNA sequence: TGTGCCAGCAGCTCCGGGACAGGGCGGTACGAGCAGTACTTC.

The CDR3 sequence is CASSLAGLGSYNEQFF. Written as DNA, the CDR3 is TGTGCCAGCAGTTTGGCAGGGCTAGGCTCCTACAATGAGCAGTTCTTC. The V gene is TRBV28, the J gene TRBJ2-1, with D possibly matching TRBD1 (5 bases). CDR1 MDHEN and CDR2 SYDVKM come from the germline V gene. The ends were cut back, 3 bases at V and 0 bases at J, with 12 bases in the middle. The CDR3 extends over 16 amino acids.

The chain recombines TRBV6-5 with TRBJ1-4, with D possibly matching TRBD1 (5 bases). The V gene lost 8 bases and the J gene lost 0 bases, with 10 bases spanning the gap. Germline V CDR1 and CDR2: MNHEY, SVGAGI. CDR3 size: 14 residues. The DNA for the CDR3 is TGTGCCAGCCGGCCCAGGGCAACTAATGAAAAACTGTTTTTT. It is translated as CASRPRATNEKLFF.

This clone was counted only a few times. The rearrangement links TRBV10-3 to TRBJ2-2, with D unresolved. CDR3 length: 12 amino acids. V was shortened by 3 bases and J by 6 bases, with 5 bases between the two germline ends. Germline-derived CDR1 and CDR2 are ENHRY and SYGVKD. CDR3 in amino acids: CAISDPAGELFF. The DNA for the CDR3 is TGTGCCATCAGTGATCCTGCCGGGGAGCTGTTTTTT.

This CDR3 is CASSLSPANEKLFF. The DNA of the CDR3 is TGTGCCAGCAGTTTATCTCCGGCTAATGAAAAACTGTTTTTT. J is TRBJ1-4 and V is TRBV27, with D unresolved. V lost 0 bases and J lost 3, with 5 bases in between. The CDR3 has 14 amino acids. In germline, CDR1 is MNHEY, CDR2 SMNVEV (reference sequence).

The genes are TRBV5-4 and TRBJ2-3; D possibly corresponds to TRBD2 (6 bases). CDR3 size: 14 residues. The germline V gene encodes CDR1 SGHNT and CDR2 YYREEE (reference sequence). V lost 4 bases and J lost 5, with 14 bases in between. The CDR3 DNA reads TGTGCCAGCAGCCTCAGGACGGAGGGAGATACGCAGTATTTT. Encoded protein: CASSLRTEGDTQYF.

This sequence joins TRBV19 and TRBJ2-3, with 11 bases aligning to TRBD1. Per germline, CDR1 LNHDA and CDR2 SQIVND (reference sequence). This CDR3 comprises 16 residues. V lost 5 bases, J lost 2 bases, and 6 bases stayed unmatched. The CDR3 sequence: CASSAPGQGATDTQYF. DNA of the CDR3: TGTGCCAGTAGTGCCCCCGGACAGGGGGCCACAGATACGCAGTATTTT. The full variable domain, its missing parts supplied by reference TRBV19 and TRBJ2-3, is DGGITQSPKYLFRKEGQNVTLSCEQNLNHDAMYWYRQDPGQGLRLIYYSQIVNDFQKGDIAEGYSVSREKKESFPLTVTSAQKNPTAFYLCASSAPGQGATDTQYFGPGTRLTVL.

The J gene is TRBJ2-5, the V gene TRBV29-1, with D unresolved. V was clipped by 2 bases and J by 4 bases, with 8 bases between them. The CDR3 has 12 residues. Germline V CDR1 and CDR2: SQVTM, ANQGSEA. This CDR3 is CSVELVGETQYF. In nucleotides, the CDR3 is TGCAGCGTTGAACTGGTAGGAGAGACCCAGTACTTC.

V usage is TRBV4-3 and J usage is TRBJ2-1, with D possibly matching TRBD2 (6 bases). Trimming pared 0 bases from V and 9 bases from J, leaving 18 bases between. CDR3 size: 16 residues. Germline CDR1 LGHNA, CDR2 YSLEER. CDR3 region: CASSQDNGEWEVEQFF. DNA of the CDR3: TGCGCCAGCAGCCAAGATAATGGGGAGTGGGAGGTTGAGCAGTTCTTC.

The CDR3 protein is CASSEIAAGEQYF. CDR3 in DNA: TGTGCCAGCAGCGAAATAGCAGCGGGCGAGCAGTACTTC. V gene TRBV11-3 combines with J gene TRBJ2-7, with a weak D call TRBD2 (6 bases). The CDR3 is made up of 13 amino acids. Germline V lookup: CDR1 SGHNT, CDR2 YENEEA. V lost 5 bases to trimming and J lost 6 bases, with 14 bases between them.

The chain recombines TRBV7-2 with TRBJ2-3, with 7 bases aligning to TRBD2. The V gene end was trimmed by 4 bases and the J gene end by 4 bases; junction bases not matched to a gene: 11. CDR3 length: 16 amino acids. CDR1 and CDR2 (germline): SGHTA, FQGNSA. The CDR3 DNA reads as TGTGCCAGCAGCTATAGGACTGGCGGGGGTTCAGATACGCAGTATTTT. Its translation is CASSYRTGGGSDTQYF.

This clone was counted a single time. V is TRBV4-2 and J is TRBJ2-2, with D perhaps matching TRBD2 (6 bases). The germline V gene encodes CDR1 LGHNA and CDR2 YNFKEQ. V lost 0 bases and J lost 1, with 9 bases in between. CDR3 length: 16 amino acids. Here the CDR3 DNA reads TGTGCCAGCAGCCAAGAGGGGAGGCAGAACACCGGGGAGCTGTTTTTT. Translated: CASSQEGRQNTGELFF.

This chain joins TRBV7-6 and TRBJ2-1, with a tentative D call TRBD2 (6 bases). The CDR3 totals 16 residues. The V end lost 2 bases, the J end lost 0 bases, and 11 bases lay between the germline ends. CDR1 and CDR2 from the germline V gene are SGHVS and FNYEAQ. CDR3 residues: CASSLSGGASYNEQFF. The DNA for the CDR3 is TGTGCCAGCAGCTTAAGCGGCGGGGCCTCCTACAATGAGCAGTTCTTC. Together with reference TRBV7-6 and TRBJ2-1, the CDR3 gives the full variable domain: GAGVSQSPRYKVTKRGQDVALRCDPISGHVSLYWYRQALGQGPEFLTYFNYEAQQDKSGLPNDRFSAERPEGSISTLTIQRTEQRDSAMYRCASSLSGGASYNEQFFGPGTRLTVL.

Only one count was recorded for this clone. This chain uses TRBV5-8 with TRBJ2-2, with D unclear. CDR1 is SGHTS, CDR2 YDEGEE, per germline. The CDR3 has 15 amino acids. V dropped 2 bases and J dropped 2 bases, with 10 bases sitting between them. CDR3 sequence (DNA): TGTGCCAGCAGCTTTGAATGGGTAAACACCGGGGAGCTGTTTTTT. Its protein product is CASSFEWVNTGELFF. The full variable domain, with the rest looked up from reference TRBV5-8 and TRBJ2-2, is EAGVTQSPTHLIKTRGQQATLRCSPISGHTSVYWYQQALGLGLQFLLWYDEGEERNRGNFPPRFSGRQFPNYSSELNVNALELEDSALYLCASSFEWVNTGELFFGEGSRLTVL.

The chain uses TRBV5-1 and TRBJ1-2; 10 nucleotides align to TRBD1. The V and J ends lost 4 bases and 4 bases, in that order; junction bases with no gene match: 4. The germline V gene encodes CDR1 SGHRS and CDR2 YFSETQ. The CDR3 loop spans 14 amino acids. CDR3 DNA: TGCGCCAGCAGCCGGGACAGGGGCCCCTATGGCTACACCTTC. Residues: CASSRDRGPYGYTF.